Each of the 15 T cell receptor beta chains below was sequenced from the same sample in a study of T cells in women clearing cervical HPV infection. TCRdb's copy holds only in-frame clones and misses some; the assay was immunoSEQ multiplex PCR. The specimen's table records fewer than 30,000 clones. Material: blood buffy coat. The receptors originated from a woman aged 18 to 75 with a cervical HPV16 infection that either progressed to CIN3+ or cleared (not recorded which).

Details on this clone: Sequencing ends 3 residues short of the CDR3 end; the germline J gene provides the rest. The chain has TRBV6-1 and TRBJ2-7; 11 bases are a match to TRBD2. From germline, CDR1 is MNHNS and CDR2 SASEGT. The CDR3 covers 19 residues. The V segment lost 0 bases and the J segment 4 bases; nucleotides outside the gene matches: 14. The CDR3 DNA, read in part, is TGTGCCAGCAGTGAAGCGCCCCGGCCTAGCGGGAGGCCCAATTACGAG. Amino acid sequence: CASSEAPRPSGRPNYE. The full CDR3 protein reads CASSEAPRPSGRPNYEQYF.

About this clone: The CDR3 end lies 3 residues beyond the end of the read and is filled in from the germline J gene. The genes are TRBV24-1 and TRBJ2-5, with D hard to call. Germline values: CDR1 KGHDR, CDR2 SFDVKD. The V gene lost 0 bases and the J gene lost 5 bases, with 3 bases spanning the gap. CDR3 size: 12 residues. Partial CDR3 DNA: TGTGCCACCAGTGATTTGCTGGAGACC. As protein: CATSDLLET. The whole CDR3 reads CATSDLLETQYF.

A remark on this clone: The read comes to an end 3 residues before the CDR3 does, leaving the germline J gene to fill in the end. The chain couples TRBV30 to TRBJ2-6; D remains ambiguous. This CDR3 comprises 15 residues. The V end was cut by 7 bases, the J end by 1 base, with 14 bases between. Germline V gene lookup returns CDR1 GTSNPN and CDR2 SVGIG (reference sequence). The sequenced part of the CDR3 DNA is TGTGCCTTCATTAGGGTTACTTCTGGGGCCAACGTC. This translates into CAFIRVTSGANV. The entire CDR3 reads CAFIRVTSGANVLTF.

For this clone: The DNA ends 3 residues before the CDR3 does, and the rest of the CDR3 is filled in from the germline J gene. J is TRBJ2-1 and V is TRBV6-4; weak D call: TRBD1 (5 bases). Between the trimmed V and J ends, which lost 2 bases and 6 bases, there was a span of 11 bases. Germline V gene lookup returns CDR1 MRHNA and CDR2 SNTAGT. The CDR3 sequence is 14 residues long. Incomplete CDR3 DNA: TGTGCCAGCAGTGACGGGCAGGGTGGCAATGAG. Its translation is CASSDGQGGNE. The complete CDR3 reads CASSDGQGGNEQFF.

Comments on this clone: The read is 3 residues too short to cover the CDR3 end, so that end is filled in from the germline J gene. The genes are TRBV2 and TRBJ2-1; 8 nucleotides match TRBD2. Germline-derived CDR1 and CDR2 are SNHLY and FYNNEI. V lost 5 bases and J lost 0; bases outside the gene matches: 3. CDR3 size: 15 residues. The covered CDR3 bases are TGTGCCAGCAGTTCCGGGACTAGCTCCTACAATGAG. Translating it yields CASSSGTSSYNE. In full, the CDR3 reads CASSSGTSSYNEQFF.

Incomplete CDR3 DNA: TGTGCCAGCAGTTGGGACAGGGCCGGGTCACCC. This codes for CASSWDRAGSP. The CDR3 in full is CASSWDRAGSPLHF. The chain uses TRBV2 and TRBJ1-6; TRBD1 aligns across 9 bases. Read coverage stops 3 residues before the CDR3 terminus; the germline J gene supplies the remainder. This CDR3 comprises 14 residues. CDR1 is SNHLY and CDR2 is FYNNEI in the germline V gene. J lost 10 bases, V lost 5 bases, and 6 bases had no gene match.

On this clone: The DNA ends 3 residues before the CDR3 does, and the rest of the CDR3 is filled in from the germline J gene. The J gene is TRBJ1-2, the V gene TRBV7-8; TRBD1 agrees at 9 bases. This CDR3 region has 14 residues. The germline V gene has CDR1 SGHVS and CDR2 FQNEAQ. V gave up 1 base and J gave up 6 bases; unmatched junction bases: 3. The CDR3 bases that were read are TGTGCCAGCAGCTTAGACAGGGGGCGTCATGGC. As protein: CASSLDRGRHG. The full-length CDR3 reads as CASSLDRGRHGYTF. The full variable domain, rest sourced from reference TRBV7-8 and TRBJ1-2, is GAGVSQSPRYKVAKRGQDVALRCDPISGHVSLFWYQQALGQGPEFLTYFQNEAQLDKSGLPSDRFFAERPEGSVSTLKIQRTQQEDSAVYLCASSLDRGRHGYTFGSGTRLTVV.

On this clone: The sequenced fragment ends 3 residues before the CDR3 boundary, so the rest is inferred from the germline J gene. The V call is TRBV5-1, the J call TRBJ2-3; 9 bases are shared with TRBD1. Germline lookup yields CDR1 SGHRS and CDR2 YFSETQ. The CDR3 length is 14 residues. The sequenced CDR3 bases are TGCGCCAGCAGCTACACAGGGGGCGAACAGCCG. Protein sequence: CASSYTGGEQP. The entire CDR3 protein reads CASSYTGGEQPQYF.

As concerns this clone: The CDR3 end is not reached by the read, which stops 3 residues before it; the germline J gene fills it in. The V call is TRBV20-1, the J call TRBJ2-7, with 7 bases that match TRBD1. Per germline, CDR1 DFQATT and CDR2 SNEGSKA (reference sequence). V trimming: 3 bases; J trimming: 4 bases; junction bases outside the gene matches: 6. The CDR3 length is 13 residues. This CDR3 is CSARSDREYEQYF. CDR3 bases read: TGCAGTGCTAGGAGCGACAGGGAATACGAG.

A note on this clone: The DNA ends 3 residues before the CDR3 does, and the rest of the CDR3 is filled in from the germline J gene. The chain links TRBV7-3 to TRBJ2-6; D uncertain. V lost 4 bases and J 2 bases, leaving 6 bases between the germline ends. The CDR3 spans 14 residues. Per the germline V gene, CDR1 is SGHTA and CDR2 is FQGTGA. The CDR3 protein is CASSSPAGANVLTF. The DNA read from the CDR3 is TGTGCCAGCAGCTCGCCGGCTGGGGCCAACGTC.

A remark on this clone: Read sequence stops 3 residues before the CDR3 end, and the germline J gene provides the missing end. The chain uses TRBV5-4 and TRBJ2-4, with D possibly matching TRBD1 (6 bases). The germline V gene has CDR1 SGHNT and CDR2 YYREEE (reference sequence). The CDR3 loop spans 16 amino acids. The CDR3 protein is CASILRDRDNNYGQYF. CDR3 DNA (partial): TGTGCCAGCATCCTACGCGACCGGGACAATAACTATGGT. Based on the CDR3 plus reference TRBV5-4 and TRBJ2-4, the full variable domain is ETGVTQSPTHLIKTRGQQVTLRCSSQSGHNTVSWYQQALGQGPQFIFQYYREEENGRGNFPPRFSGLQFPNYSSELNVNALELDDSALYLCASILRDRDNNYGQYFGAGTRLSVL.

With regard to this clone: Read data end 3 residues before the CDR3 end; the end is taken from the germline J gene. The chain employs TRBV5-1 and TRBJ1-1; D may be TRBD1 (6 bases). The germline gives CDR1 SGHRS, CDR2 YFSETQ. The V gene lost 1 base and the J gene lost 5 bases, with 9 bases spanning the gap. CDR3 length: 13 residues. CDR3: CASSLRGGTEAFF. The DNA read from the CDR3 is TGCGCCAGCAGCTTGAGGGGGGGGACTGAA.

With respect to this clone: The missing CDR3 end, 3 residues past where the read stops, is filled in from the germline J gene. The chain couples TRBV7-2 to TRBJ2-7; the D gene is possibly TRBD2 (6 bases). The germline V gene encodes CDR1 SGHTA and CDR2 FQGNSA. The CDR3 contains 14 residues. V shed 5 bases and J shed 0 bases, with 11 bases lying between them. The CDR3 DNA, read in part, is TGTGCCAGCAGCCCTAGCGATTACTCCTACGAG. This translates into CASSPSDYSYE. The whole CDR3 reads CASSPSDYSYEQYF. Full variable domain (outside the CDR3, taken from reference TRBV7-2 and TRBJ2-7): GAGVSQSPSNKVTEKGKDVELRCDPISGHTALYWYRQSLGQGLEFLIYFQGNSAPDKSGLPSDRFSAERTGGSVSTLTIQRTQQEDSAVYLCASSPSDYSYEQYFGPGTRLTVT.

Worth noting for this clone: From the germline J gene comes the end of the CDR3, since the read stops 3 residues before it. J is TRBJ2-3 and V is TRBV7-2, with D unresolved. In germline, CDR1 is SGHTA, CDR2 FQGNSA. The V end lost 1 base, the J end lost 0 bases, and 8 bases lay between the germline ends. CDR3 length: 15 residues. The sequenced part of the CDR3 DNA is TGTGCCAGCAGCTTAGTTCAGTCTAGCACAGATACG. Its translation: CASSLVQSSTDT. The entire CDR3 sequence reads CASSLVQSSTDTQYF.

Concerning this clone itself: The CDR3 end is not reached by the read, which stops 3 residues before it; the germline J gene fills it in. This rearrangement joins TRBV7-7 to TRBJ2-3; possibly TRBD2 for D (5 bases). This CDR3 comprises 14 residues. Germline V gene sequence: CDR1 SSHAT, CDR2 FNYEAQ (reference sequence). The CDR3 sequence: CASSPSSVGETQYF. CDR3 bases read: TGTGCCAGCAGCCCTAGCTCAGTCGGGGAGACG. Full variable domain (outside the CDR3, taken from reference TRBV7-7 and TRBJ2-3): GAGVSQSPRYKVTKRGQDVTLRCDPISSHATLYWYQQALGQGPEFLTYFNYEAQPDKSGLPSDRFSAERPEGSISTLTIQRTEQRDSAMYRCASSPSSVGETQYFGPGTRLTVL.